A selection of T cell receptor beta chains follows, all from one sample in a study of blood T cell repertoires in COVID-19. Sequencing used immunoSEQ multiplex PCR; TCRdb keeps in-frame clones, though not all of them. This sample carries about 150,000 clones, 86% of them seen once, and the ten largest clones take around 3.5%. The sample comprised peripheral blood. The receptors were gathered from a man aged 65 to 79 with acute or convalescent COVID-19. Both conserved end residues are part of each CDR3.

TRBV18,15,TRBJ1-1,CASSTLTGWNTEAFF
TRBV29-1,15,TRBJ2-7,CSVAPRLAGDYEQYF
TRBV7-3,15,TRBJ2-1,CASSLGLARGDEQFF
TRBV10-3,15,TRBJ1-1,CAIRSRDRGNTEAFF
TRBV19,15,TRBJ2-3,CASSIAGTGTDTQYF
TRBV2,13,TRBJ2-7,CAGGRESPYEQYF
TRBV7-2,17,TRBJ2-3,CASSYRPGTGSTDTQYF
TRBV3-1/TRBV3-2,16,TRBJ2-1,CASSPVPSGSGNEQFF
TRBV28,15,TRBJ1-1,CASSRSDRIRTEAFF
TRBV18,15,TRBJ1-1,CASSPPPGKGTEAFF
TRBV5-1,15,TRBJ2-7,CASSFTGGTSYEQYF
TRBV28,14,TRBJ2-2,CASTAASNTGELFF
TRBV4-1,17,TRBJ2-7,CASSQESRAGGSYEQYF
TRBV28,10,TRBJ2-1,CASSFDEQFF
TRBV19,13,TRBJ1-5,CASSIALNQPQHF
TRBV11-2,14,TRBJ2-7,CASSFATSSYEQYF
TRBV7-2,15,TRBJ2-1,CASSLGTSGHNEQFF
TRBV27,14,TRBJ2-7,CASSLSPLIYEQYF
TRBV24-1,13,TRBJ2-3,CATSRQVPDTQYF
TRBV7-8,14,TRBJ2-3,CASSFSTSTDTQYF
TRBV6-5,14,TRBJ2-5,CASSWTSGIETQYF
TRBV5-4,13,TRBJ2-7,CASRDSGRDEQYF
TRBV19,13,TRBJ2-2,CASSLDYSGELFF
TRBV14,18,TRBJ2-2,CASSQVPTGDARTGELFF
TRBV28,13,TRBJ2-7,CASTNPGSYEQYF
TRBV19,16,TRBJ2-3,CASRPAGDRGTDTQYF
TRBV4-3,14,TRBJ2-5,CASSQEWTDETQYF
TRBV12-5,18,TRBJ2-5,CASGLITIRDIFQETQYF
TRBV2,15,TRBJ2-7,CASSPPSGQGYEQYF
TRBV7-8,14,TRBJ2-7,CASSLSAGSLEQYF
TRBV7-9,18,TRBJ1-4,CASSQPGAEYFRREKLFF
TRBV19,14,TRBJ1-4,CASTDAAGNEKLFF
TRBV6-4,13,TRBJ1-2,CASSNRGIGGYTF
TRBV5-8,17,TRBJ1-5,CASSLFFGTGEGQPQHF
TRBV28,15,TRBJ1-4,CASSLQGVANEKLFF
TRBV7-3,18,TRBJ1-5,CASSLDEETTDSNQPQHF
TRBV15,21,TRBJ2-1,CATSRDKIPIFGGREDNEQFF
TRBV24-1,13,TRBJ2-1,CATSDPLGHEQFF
TRBV12-3/TRBV12-4,13,TRBJ1-1,CASSLIGSTEAFF
TRBV9,16,TRBJ2-3,CASSVDGGGSTDTQYF
TRBV19,15,TRBJ2-7,CASSSGQAPSYEQYF
TRBV18,15,TRBJ1-4,CASSPNGGFNEKLFF
TRBV5-1,17,TRBJ2-1,CASSLGAGLASYNEQFF
TRBV9,13,TRBJ1-2,CASRGDRDNGYTF
TRBV7-9,15,TRBJ2-1,CASSDTSGRFDEQFF
TRBV25-1,14,TRBJ1-1,CASSEFTPNTEAFF
TRBV2,11,TRBJ2-1,CASGVSNEQFF
TRBV4-3,15,TRBJ1-1,CASSQELDRGGKSFF
TRBV3-1/TRBV3-2,17,TRBJ2-5,CASSQEGVAGVQETQYF
TRBV6-5,15,TRBJ1-6,CASSTRTGGNSPLHF
TRBV5-1,15,TRBJ2-5,CASSTGTISEETQYF
TRBV3-1/TRBV3-2,14,TRBJ1-5,CASSQGQGSSPQHF
TRBV6-5,13,TRBJ2-7,CALTGGKTYEQYF
TRBV5-3,19,TRBJ2-3,CARSQLPTSGPWRTDTQYF